The rows below give T cell receptor beta chains drawn from one sample of a study of T cell responses to AZD1222 COVID-19 vaccine. The table came from immunoSEQ multiplex PCR; TCRdb's copy has only in-frame clones and leaves some out. The data hold over 110,000 clones, with about 92% observed a single time. The material was peripheral blood, obtained on day 0 of AZD1222 vaccination. These receptors were obtained from an adult in good health. Both conserved end residues are part of each CDR3. The D gene is left open where the match is weak.

j_call v_call d_call cdr3_aa cdr3_nt
TRBJ2-7 TRBV5-5 - CASSLAAGVDYEQYF TGTGCCAGCAGCTTGGCGGCAGGGGTAGACTACGAGCAGTACTTC
TRBJ1-2 TRBV27 - CASSLSGFGGYTF TGTGCCAGCAGTTTATCGGGGTTTGGGGGCTACACCTTC
TRBJ1-2 TRBV10-3 - CAITGGSEGGYTF TGTGCCATCACGGGGGGGAGTGAGGGAGGCTACACCTTC
TRBJ1-1 TRBV27 - CASSPQGERKNTEAFF TGTGCCAGCAGTCCGCAAGGTGAGAGAAAAAACACTGAAGCTTTCTTT
TRBJ1-2 TRBV18 - CASSPRVIYGYTF TGTGCCAGCTCACCCCGAGTGATCTATGGCTACACCTTC
TRBJ2-2 TRBV30 - CAWSKSSGGELFF TGTGCCTGGAGTAAATCAAGCGGCGGGGAGCTGTTTTTT
TRBJ2-3 TRBV7-9 TRBD2 CASSLTGGRSDTQYF TGTGCCAGCAGCTTAACGGGGGGGCGGTCAGATACGCAGTATTTT
TRBJ2-7 TRBV4-2 TRBD2 CASSQVTAGVSDEQYF TGTGCCAGCAGCCAAGTGACCGCGGGAGTCTCTGACGAGCAGTACTTC
TRBJ2-7 TRBV23-1 - CASSRDYEQYF TGCGCCAGCAGTCGGGACTACGAGCAGTACTTC
TRBJ2-1 TRBV19 TRBD2 CASSTALREGLSVNEQFF TGTGCCAGTAGTACCGCTTTGCGGGAGGGCCTAAGTGTGAATGAGCAGTTCTTC
TRBJ2-7 TRBV5-1 TRBD1 CASSLGQGNEQYF TGCGCCAGCAGCCTTGGACAGGGGAACGAGCAGTACTTC
TRBJ1-4 TRBV11-2 - CASSLGLRDLNEKLFF TGTGCCAGCAGCCTCGGACTCCGGGACCTTAATGAAAAACTGTTTTTT
TRBJ2-7 TRBV6-1 TRBD2 CASSGTSGSVRYYEQYF TGTGCCAGCAGTGGGACTAGCGGGAGTGTCAGGTACTACGAGCAGTACTTC
TRBJ2-2 TRBV5-6 - CASSSGGTNTGELFF TGTGCCAGCAGCTCTGGAGGGACTAACACCGGGGAGCTGTTTTTT
TRBJ2-2 TRBV6-5 - CASSYQGGAAGELFF TGTGCCAGCAGTTACCAAGGGGGGGCTGCCGGGGAGCTGTTTTTT